The 11 T cell receptor beta chains below come from one sample, sequenced in a study of blood T cells in healthy people across ages. A second about 6 to 11 cycle PCR used barcoded and J-beta primers. In TCRdb, the 5' RACE reads were re-called with MiXCR into one record per CDR3 protein. The table shows under 850,000 distinct CDR3 sequences, with approximately 35% occurring only once. Input material: blood. The receptors were gathered from a man between 18 and 29 years old in good health.

This clonotype was counted ten times or more. The chain couples TRBV20-1 to TRBJ2-3; D may correspond to TRBD1 or TRBD2 (6 bases each). Trimming took off 4 bases at V and 0 bases at J, with 11 bases between the two ends. The germline CDR1 and CDR2 sequences are DFQATT and SNEGSKA (reference sequence). The CDR3 covers 14 residues. The CDR3 here is CSATRGASTDTQYF. In nucleotides, the CDR3 is TGCAGTGCTACGAGGGGGGCTAGCACAGATACGCAGTATTTT.

The chain employs TRBV24-1 and TRBJ1-2; 12 positions agree with TRBD1. The CDR3 runs to 20 residues. Germline V gene sequence: CDR1 KGHDR, CDR2 SFDVKD. V lost 0 bases to trimming and J lost 3 bases; unmatched junction nucleotides: 13. The CDR3 DNA reads as TGTGCCACCAGTGATTTGCCGGGACGGCCGGGACAGGGGGCAGACTATGGCTACACCTTC. Its translation is CATSDLPGRPGQGADYGYTF.

The chain uses TRBV5-5 and TRBJ2-5; D is undetermined. The CDR3 contains 14 residues. V shed 4 bases and J shed 5 bases, with 15 bases lying between them. Germline-derived CDR1 and CDR2 are SGHKS and YYEKEE (reference sequence). CDR3 coding DNA: TGTGCCAGCAGCGGAACCAAGTTGTTGGAGACCCAGTACTTC. This gives the protein CASSGTKLLETQYF.

The CDR3, as DNA: TGCGCCAGCAGCCTCGGCGCCCGGCTCGACACCGGGGAGCTGTTTTTT. Encoded protein: CASSLGARLDTGELFF. The chain couples TRBV4-3 to TRBJ2-2; no clear D gene. Germline CDR1 is LGHNA and CDR2 is YSLEER. Trimming stripped 4 bases from V and 3 bases from J, with 15 bases between. The CDR3 covers 16 residues.

This clonotype was recorded a few times. The CDR3 spells CSATGQSSYNEQFF. The CDR3, as DNA: TGCAGTGCAACCGGCCAGAGCTCCTACAATGAGCAGTTCTTC. The chain joins TRBV20-1 to TRBJ2-1; D not resolved. Trimming shortened V by 6 bases and J by 0 bases, and 12 bases separated the two germline ends. Germline loops: CDR1 DFQATT, CDR2 SNEGSKA (reference sequence). There are 14 residues in the CDR3.

About this clonotype itself: A read error may produce the germline difference seen at one junction end. The genes are TRBV10-3 and TRBJ1-6; D possibly corresponds to TRBD1 (6 bases). Germline V gene data show CDR1 as ENHRY and CDR2 as SYGVKD. The CDR3 contains 14 residues. DNA of the CDR3: TGTGCCATCAGTAGGACAGACTATAATTCACCCCCCCACTTT. Translation: CAISRTDYNSPPHF.

The CDR3 region has the DNA TGCAGTGCTAGAGAATCGACTACCTACGAGCAGTACTTC. Translating gives CSARESTTYEQYF. The rearrangement links TRBV20-1 to TRBJ2-5; maybe TRBD2 (5 bases). TRBJ2-7 explains the end of the DNA better; the J call may be wrong. The CDR3 runs 13 residues. CDR1 and CDR2 from the germline V gene are DFQATT and SNEGSKA (reference sequence).

This clonotype came up many times. The gene calls are TRBV4-1 and TRBJ2-3, with D tentatively TRBD2 (5 bases). Germline V gives CDR1 MGHRA, CDR2 YSYEKL. This CDR3 comprises 15 residues. Between the trimmed V and J ends, which lost 1 base and 4 bases, there was a span of 12 bases. CDR3 DNA: TGCGCCAGCAGCCAAGTGGCAGGAGGCCCAGATACGCAGTATTTT. Translation gives CASSQVAGGPDTQYF.

The rearrangement uses TRBV20-1 and TRBJ2-1; D uncertain. CDR3 length equals 14 residues. Germline CDR1 DFQATT, CDR2 SNEGSKA (reference sequence). V lost 0 bases to trimming and J lost 12 bases, with 18 bases between them. The CDR3 sequence: CSARDAGRVDRQFF. CDR3 coding DNA: TGCAGTGCTAGAGATGCCGGACGCGTCGATCGGCAGTTCTTC.

Turning to this clonotype: This could be a read error, since a much larger clone is one nucleotide away. The V and J genes are TRBV4-1 and TRBJ2-1; 9 bases line up with TRBD1. The CDR3 contains 16 residues. Trimming cost V 0 bases and J 9 bases; bases outside gene matches: 9. The germline CDR1 and CDR2 sequences are MGHRA and YSYEKL. CDR3 nucleotide sequence: TGCGCCAGCAGCCAAGAGGGGGACAGGGTTGCAAGTGAGCAGTTCTTC. Its translation is CASSQEGDRVASEQFF.

There are a few counts of this clonotype. The rearrangement links TRBV9 to TRBJ1-1; the match to TRBD1 covers 8 bases. CDR1 SGDLS and CDR2 YYNGEE come from the germline V gene. V dropped 2 bases and J dropped 6; count of bases not matched to a gene: 6. There are 14 residues in the CDR3. The chain's CDR3 is CASSVTGARAEAFF. The CDR3 DNA is TGTGCCAGCAGCGTGACAGGGGCTCGGGCTGAAGCTTTCTTT.